This T cell receptor (beta chain) came from a study of CD8 T cells in ankylosing spondylitis. Study-wide points: Blood of patients with ankylosing spondylitis appeared to be characterized by a TCR beta motif of eight highly homologous variants. Clones linked with disease were CD8+ and fairly uncommon in the peripheral blood. Some of the motif variants had earlier been found in reactive arthritis patients' fluid and blood. Disease-linked clones reportedly showed significant enrichment in matched ankylosing spondylitis synovial fluid.

The CDR3 is 13 residues long. V lost 6 bases, J lost 6 bases, and 14 bases lay in between. A note on this clonotype: Its specificity is not known.

Quantitative 5'-RACE with molecular barcodes produced the TCR beta libraries. TCRdb reprocessed the 5' RACE reads with MiXCR, giving one entry per CDR3 protein. The data show hundreds of thousands of distinct CDR3 sequences, with roughly 13% seen just once and 6.5% to 7% held by the top ten. The chain employs TRBV12-3 or TRBV12-4 and TRBJ1-1; D is uncertain. Material: blood, either unsorted or a sorted T cell fraction (not recorded which). The receptor was isolated from a male donor with ankylosing spondylitis. In DNA, the CDR3 is TGTGCCAGCAGGATCACTGGGCTACCTGAAGCTTTCTTT. Translation gives CASRITGLPEAFF.